This TCR beta chain was found in a study of T cell changes during pregnancy in multiple sclerosis. Repertoires were generated with immunoSEQ multiplex PCR, while TCRdb's copy carries only in-frame clones and drops some. The table lists 39,000 or so clones, about 90% of them singletons. This CDR3 comprises 13 residues. Trimming removed 6 bases from V and 4 bases from J, with 10 bases in between. Germline V CDR1 and CDR2: MNHEY, SVGAGI. This TCR came from a female donor in good health, enrolled as a control in a pregnancy study. The chain uses TRBV6-5 and TRBJ1-5; D is unclear. Material: CD4+ T cells from peripheral blood mononuclear cells, obtained after pregnancy. The CDR3 protein is CASSLDINQPQHF. CDR3 DNA: TGTGCCAGCAGCCTCGACATTAATCAGCCCCAGCATTTT.